This paragraph reports one T cell receptor (beta chain). Antigen specificity is unknown. Here immunoSEQ multiplex PCR was the method, and the copy in TCRdb shows in-frame clones only, minus some. This sample yields approximately 39,000 clones, of which 79% are seen a single time; roughly 11% belongs to the top ten. This record comes from a study of OX40 agonist ivuxolimab in advanced cancers. Study background: Patients took ivuxolimab, an agonistic anti-OX40 (CD134) antibody.

Study-wide results and caveats: Low levels of normalized T-cell clonal expansion also appeared in some nonresponders. At 0.1 to 3.0 mg/kg and by week 6, CD4+ and CD8+ T cells in the blood had expanded clonally.

Trimming took 5 bases from V and 3 from J, leaving 10 bases between them. The CDR3 sequence is 13 residues long. Germline lookup yields CDR1 MNHEY and CDR2 SVGAGI. The V gene is TRBV6-5, the J gene TRBJ1-1, with a weak D call TRBD1 (6 bases). The sequence was obtained from an adult with an advanced solid tumor such as melanoma, head and neck, liver or kidney cancer. This specimen was CD4+ or CD8+ T cells sorted from blood, taken in a trial of the OX40 agonist ivuxolimab. Here the CDR3 reads CASSHREDTEAFF. In nucleotides, the CDR3 is TGTGCCAGCAGTCACAGGGAGGACACTGAAGCTTTCTTT.